The 2 T cell receptor beta chains reported below all come from one sample, sequenced in a study of blood T cell repertoires in COVID-19. Generated by immunoSEQ multiplex PCR, the TCRdb table keeps only in-frame clones and is missing some. The sample carries fewer than 250,000 clones, more than 75% recorded once. Source material: PBMCs or T cells enriched from blood (not recorded which). Receptor source: a man between 25 and 39 years old in a cohort exposed to, infected with or recovered from COVID-19 (not recorded which).

The chain links TRBV5-6 to TRBJ2-7, with D possibly matching TRBD1 (6 bases). Trimming removed 6 bases from V and 6 bases from J, with 19 bases in between. CDR1 and CDR2 (germline): SGHDT, YYEEEE. There are 14 residues in the CDR3. CDR3 residues: CASTLRGGWAEQYF. CDR3 nucleotides: TGTGCCAGCACCCTGCGTGGGGGCTGGGCCGAGCAGTACTTC.

The V gene is TRBV5-5, the J gene TRBJ2-3; 7 nucleotides line up with TRBD1. V was clipped by 1 base and J by 3 bases; unmatched bases: 8. CDR1 SGHKS and CDR2 YYEKEE come from the germline V gene (reference sequence). The CDR3 is 16 residues long. In DNA, the CDR3 is TGTGCCAGCAGCTTGCCGGGACAGAGTAGGACAGATACGCAGTATTTT. Translated, it gives CASSLPGQSRTDTQYF.